Shown below are 5 T cell receptor beta chains from a single sample sequenced in a study of shared clonotypes between healthy human individuals. The repertoire was sequenced with immunoSEQ multiplex PCR; TCRdb's copy has only in-frame clones and lacks some. The sample records around 560,000 clones, approximately 96% being singletons. Naive CD8 cells lacked CD45RO and underwent positive selection for CCR7, leaving out terminally differentiated effector memory CD45RA+ cells. What was sequenced was naive CD8+ T cells sorted from blood. The receptors derive from a young woman in good health.

The chain recombines TRBV27 with TRBJ2-7; 7 bases are a match to TRBD1. The CDR3 loop spans 18 amino acids. Germline V gene data show CDR1 as MNHEY and CDR2 as SMNVEV (reference sequence). V lost 0 bases, J lost 0 bases, and 11 bases stayed unmatched. This CDR3 is CASSLSGLQQGVSYEQYF. For the CDR3, the DNA is TGTGCCAGCAGTTTATCAGGACTTCAGCAGGGGGTCTCCTACGAGCAGTACTTC.

This chain links TRBV28 with TRBJ1-1, with TRBD1 identical over 8 bases. J was trimmed by 4 bases and V by 7 bases; bases with no gene match: 8. The CDR3 has 14 amino acids. Germline assignment: CDR1 MDHEN and CDR2 SYDVKM. Written as DNA, the CDR3 is TGTGCCAGCATTCCCCGGACAGGGATCACTGAAGCTTTCTTT. Its translation: CASIPRTGITEAFF.

The chain links TRBV27 to TRBJ2-2, with D hard to call. The CDR3 covers 15 residues. CDR1 MNHEY and CDR2 SMNVEV come from the germline V gene (reference sequence). V lost 4 bases, J lost 3 bases, and 12 bases lay in between. The CDR3 DNA is TGTGCCAGCAGTTCTCTGGCGGCGTACACCGGGGAGCTGTTTTTT. This gives the protein CASSSLAAYTGELFF.

This chain links TRBV28 with TRBJ2-2; 10 positions match TRBD2. V was clipped by 8 bases and J by 2 bases; unmatched bases: 8. Per germline, CDR1 MDHEN and CDR2 SYDVKM. There are 16 residues in the CDR3. CDR3 sequence reads: CASQTTSGTNTGELFF. The CDR3 DNA reads TGTGCCAGCCAGACTACTAGCGGGACCAACACCGGGGAGCTGTTTTTT.

The V gene is TRBV28, the J gene TRBJ2-3; TRBD2 matches 7 bases. This CDR3 comprises 15 residues. CDR1 and CDR2 from the germline V gene are MDHEN and SYDVKM. After removal of 4 bases from V and 0 bases from J, the junction contained 4 bases not matched to a gene. CDR3 nucleotides: TGTGCCAGCAGTTGGGGAGGGGCGAGCACAGATACGCAGTATTTT. This sequence encodes CASSWGGASTDTQYF.